What follows are 12 T cell receptor beta chains derived from one specimen sequenced in a study of cytomegalovirus exposure and HLA in healthy donors. Here immunoSEQ multiplex PCR was the method, and the copy in TCRdb shows in-frame clones only, minus some. Altogether approximately 82,000 clones are present, 85% to 95% being singletons, with the ten largest covering roughly 0.75%. The source material was PBMCs. The receptor set was obtained from a young woman in good health and CMV-seronegative.

This chain uses TRBV19 with TRBJ2-1; maybe TRBD2 (7 bases). The germline CDR1 and CDR2 sequences are LNHDA and SQIVND (reference sequence). The CDR3 extends over 15 amino acids. Trimming removed 1 base from V and 3 bases from J, with 10 bases in between. This CDR3 reads CASSIVGGDYNEQFF. Written as DNA, the CDR3 is TGTGCCAGTAGTATAGTAGGGGGGGACTACAATGAGCAGTTCTTC.

The chain carries TRBV5-6 and TRBJ2-7; possibly TRBD1 for D (5 bases). V was pared by 0 bases and J by 3 bases, with 10 bases between. The CDR3 length is 14 residues. From germline, CDR1 is SGHDT and CDR2 YYEEEE. CDR3 in DNA: TGTGCCAGCAGCTTGGTAAGGGGCTTCTACGAGCAGTACTTC. Protein sequence: CASSLVRGFYEQYF.

The chain recombines TRBV29-1 with TRBJ2-5, with 10 bases identical to TRBD2. The CDR3 covers 14 residues. The ends lost 2 bases at V and 5 bases at J; junction bases unmatched: 5. The V gene's germline CDR1 is SQVTM and CDR2 ANQGSEA. CDR3 residues: CSVELAGDMETQYF. CDR3 nucleotide sequence: TGCAGCGTTGAACTAGCGGGAGATATGGAGACCCAGTACTTC.

V and J are TRBV19 and TRBJ1-2; D is undetermined. The CDR3 has 11 amino acids. Trimming removed 4 bases from V and 8 bases from J, with 8 bases in between. Germline CDR1 reads LNHDA; CDR2 reads SQIVND (reference sequence). Here the CDR3 DNA reads TGTGCCAGTAGTACGGCGGGAGGCTACACCTTC. It specifies CASSTAGGYTF.

The CDR3 coding sequence is TGTGCCAGCAGTTTATCCCGCAGTTCCACCGGGGAGCTGTTTTTT. It specifies CASSLSRSSTGELFF. The J gene is TRBJ2-2, the V gene TRBV27; no clear D. From germline, CDR1 is MNHEY and CDR2 SMNVEV (reference sequence). V was trimmed by 0 bases and J by 4 bases, leaving 9 bases between them. CDR3 length: 15 residues.

This clone was detected only once. The gene calls are TRBV29-1 and TRBJ2-7; no reliable D call. Germline V lookup: CDR1 SQVTM, CDR2 ANQGSEA. CDR3 size: 13 residues. Trimming stripped 0 bases from V and 11 bases from J, with 17 bases between. CDR3 sequence reads: CSVEEPLSLEKYF. CDR3 in DNA: TGCAGCGTTGAAGAGCCCCTTAGTCTAGAGAAGTACTTC.

The chain combines TRBV19 with TRBJ2-2; the D is unclear. CDR3 length: 12 residues. The germline V gene has CDR1 LNHDA and CDR2 SQIVND (reference sequence). The germline V and J ends were trimmed by 6 bases and 4 bases, with 6 bases remaining between them. This CDR3 reads CASRTRTGELFF. CDR3 nucleotides: TGTGCCAGTAGGACTCGCACCGGGGAGCTGTTTTTT.

The chain joins TRBV6-4 to TRBJ2-2, with 7 bases that match TRBD2. Germline V gene sequence: CDR1 MRHNA, CDR2 SNTAGT. The CDR3 consists of 13 residues. J lost 5 bases, V lost 8 bases, and 5 bases had no gene match. CDR3 nucleotide sequence: TGTGCCAGCGCGGGAGAGGAGACCGGGGAGCTGTTTTTT. Amino acid sequence: CASAGEETGELFF.

The V call is TRBV21-1, the J call TRBJ2-3; the table assigns TRBD2, which was not confirmed against the DNA. TRBV21-1 is flagged as a pseudogene. This CDR3 region has 12 residues. The CDR3 sequence: CASSSLTDTQYF. The CDR3 coding sequence is TGTGCCAGCAGCTCTCTTACAGATACGCAGTATTTT.

The CDR3 DNA is TGCGCCAGCAGCCAAGTTGACAGGGCGACTGGGGCCAACGTCCTGACTTTC. Amino acid sequence: CASSQVDRATGANVLTF. The chain carries TRBV4-1 and TRBJ2-6, with TRBD1 matching over 7 bases. Germline CDR1 reads MGHRA; CDR2 reads YSYEKL. CDR3 length equals 17 residues. With V trimmed by 1 base and J by 2 bases, 5 bases remained unmatched.

The V and J genes are TRBV7-2 and TRBJ1-5; D not certain. This CDR3 is built from 15 residues. The V end lost 5 bases, the J end lost 1 base, and 12 bases lay between the germline ends. Looked up from germline, CDR1 is SGHTA and CDR2 is FQGNSA. CDR3 DNA sequence: TGTGCCAGCAGCCCTCCGGACTGGAGCAATCAGCCCCAGCATTTT. Translating it yields CASSPPDWSNQPQHF.

This clone was seen just once. The CDR3 loop reads CASSLVPQASGRYEQYF. The DNA for the CDR3 is TGTGCCAGCAGCTTAGTTCCTCAGGCTAGCGGGAGGTACGAGCAGTACTTC. This sequence joins TRBV7-9 and TRBJ2-7, with 11 bases that match TRBD2. The CDR3 has 17 residues. With V trimmed by 1 base and J by 4 bases, 9 bases remained unmatched. Germline CDR1 and CDR2: SEHNR and FQNEAQ (reference sequence).